This T cell receptor beta chain was obtained from a study of T cells in women clearing cervical HPV infection. Study overall: Case blood drawn at lesion detection; control blood after infection cleared. Case blood was drawn a median roughly 160 days after lesion detection.

This table comes from immunoSEQ multiplex PCR, and its TCRdb copy is limited to in-frame clones, with some not included. In all, the sample yields about 35,000 clones. Study observations and caveats: T-cell numbers per sample were unknown and may explain richness differences.

Notes on this clone: Its antigen is not known. The missing CDR3 end, 3 residues past where the read stops, is filled in from the germline J gene.

This CDR3 spans 11 amino acids. Germline CDR1 SGHDT, CDR2 YYEEEE. This chain joins TRBV5-6 and TRBJ2-3; the D is unclear. This TCR was sampled from a woman aged 18 to 75 with a cervical HPV16 infection that either progressed to CIN3+ or cleared (not recorded which). Material for sequencing was blood buffy coat. CDR3 bases read: TGTGCCAGCAGCGCGGTGGAGACG. Translating gives CASSAVET. The whole CDR3 sequence reads CASSAVETQYF.